These 14 T cell receptor beta chains were all obtained from the same sample, sequenced in a study of cytomegalovirus exposure and HLA in healthy donors. The primer mix had 60 Vbeta and 13 Jbeta primers. Measured with immunoSEQ multiplex PCR; TCRdb has only the in-frame clones, and not every one. Counted here are over 90,000 clones, 55% to 75% occurring once; the ten biggest clones make up 3.2%. Sequenced sample: PBMCs. The receptors originated from a man in his sixties in good health and CMV-seronegative.

The chain is built from TRBV5-6 and TRBJ2-5; D is possibly TRBD2 (7 bases). V lost 0 bases and J 4 bases, leaving 19 bases between the germline ends. The germline V gene encodes CDR1 SGHDT and CDR2 YYEEEE. The CDR3 is 17 amino acids. CDR3 region: CASSLVGGGGDGETQYF. Written as DNA, the CDR3 is TGTGCCAGCAGCTTGGTGGGGGGAGGGGGAGATGGAGAGACCCAGTACTTC. The full variable domain, with the rest looked up from reference TRBV5-6 and TRBJ2-5, is DAGVTQSPTHLIKTRGQQVTLRCSPKSGHDTVSWYQQALGQGPQFIFQYYEEEERQRGNFPDRFSGHQFPNYSSELNVNALLLGDSALYLCASSLVGGGGDGETQYFGPGTRLLVL.

DNA of the CDR3: TGTGCCAGCGGTGAGTCCGCGAGGAACACTGAAGCTTTCTTT. It translates to CASGESARNTEAFF. V and J are TRBV28 and TRBJ1-1; D is uncertain. Trimming pared 8 bases from V and 1 base from J, leaving 14 bases between. Germline V gives CDR1 MDHEN, CDR2 SYDVKM. CDR3 length equals 14 residues. The full variable domain, in which reference TRBV28 and TRBJ1-1 provide the parts outside the CDR3, is DVKVTQSSRYLVKRTGEKVFLECVQDMDHENMFWYRQDPGLGLRLIYFSYDVKMKEKGDIPEGYSVSREKKERFSLILESASTNQTSMYLCASGESARNTEAFFGQGTRLTVV.

This clone has a handful of counts. The chain joins TRBV20-1 to TRBJ2-7, with D possibly matching TRBD2 (5 bases). The CDR3 contains 11 residues. In germline, CDR1 is DFQATT, CDR2 SNEGSKA (reference sequence). V was pared by 6 bases and J by 10 bases, with 16 bases between. The CDR3 is CSASTGIQQYF. CDR3 sequence (DNA): TGCAGTGCGTCCACCGGGATCCAACAGTACTTC.

The chain employs TRBV18 and TRBJ1-6, with D maybe TRBD1 (5 bases). Germline V lookup: CDR1 KGHSH, CDR2 LQKENI. CDR3 length: 15 residues. V gave up 6 bases and J gave up 3 bases, with 12 bases separating them. Written as DNA, the CDR3 is TGTGCCAGCTCGCGTGGGGGGATCTATAATTCACCCCTCCACTTT. As protein: CASSRGGIYNSPLHF.

This chain connects TRBV19 to TRBJ1-6; D perhaps matches TRBD1 (5 bases). The CDR3 covers 15 residues. Between the trimmed V and J ends, which lost 10 bases and 8 bases, there was a span of 21 bases. Germline assignment: CDR1 LNHDA and CDR2 SQIVND (reference sequence). CDR3 protein: CATATSGGFDSPLHF. CDR3 DNA: TGTGCCACTGCGACTTCGGGGGGGTTCGATTCACCCCTCCACTTT. Combining the CDR3 with reference TRBV19 and TRBJ1-6 gives the whole variable domain DGGITQSPKYLFRKEGQNVTLSCEQNLNHDAMYWYRQDPGQGLRLIYYSQIVNDFQKGDIAEGYSVSREKKESFPLTVTSAQKNPTAFYLCATATSGGFDSPLHFGNGTRLTVT.

The chain is built from TRBV6-1 and TRBJ1-2; 8 bases align to TRBD1. The CDR3 sequence is 13 residues long. CDR1 and CDR2 from the germline V gene are MNHNS and SASEGT. Trimming cost V 10 bases and J 1 base; bases outside gene matches: 5. Here the CDR3 DNA reads TGTGCCATCCAGACAGGGGATAACTATGGCTACACCTTC. This translates into CAIQTGDNYGYTF.

The chain recombines TRBV5-5 with TRBJ1-1; 7 bases match TRBD1. Germline V gene sequence: CDR1 SGHKS, CDR2 YYEKEE (reference sequence). The CDR3 totals 14 residues. The J segment lost 3 bases and the V segment lost 3 bases, leaving 5 bases of the junction unmatched. This chain's CDR3 is CASSWRQGHTEAFF. CDR3 bases: TGTGCCAGCAGCTGGAGACAGGGTCACACTGAAGCTTTCTTT. The entire variable domain, with the rest obtained from reference TRBV5-5 and TRBJ1-1, is as follows: DAGVTQSPTHLIKTRGQQVTLRCSPISGHKSVSWYQQVLGQGPQFIFQYYEKEERGRGNFPDRFSARQFPNYSSELNVNALLLGDSALYLCASSWRQGHTEAFFGQGTRLTVV.

V usage is TRBV7-9 and J usage is TRBJ2-1; 8 nucleotides line up with TRBD2. This CDR3 is built from 15 residues. Germline CDR1 reads SEHNR; CDR2 reads FQNEAQ (reference sequence). V was clipped by 3 bases and J by 5 bases; unmatched bases: 6. In DNA, the CDR3 is TGTGCCAGCAGCTTGCTGACTAGCGTGGACAATGAGCAGTTCTTC. Its protein product is CASSLLTSVDNEQFF.

The V gene is TRBV4-2, the J gene TRBJ2-3, with D hard to call. There are 14 residues in the CDR3. Trimming removed 0 bases at V and 2 bases at J, with 6 bases between. The V gene's germline CDR1 is LGHNA and CDR2 YNFKEQ. CDR3 sequence (DNA): TGTGCCAGCAGCCAAGATGGCTCCACAGATACGCAGTATTTT. Protein: CASSQDGSTDTQYF.

This clone was seen a few times. The chain recombines TRBV6-1 with TRBJ2-2, with 7 nucleotides matching TRBD1. Germline trimming cut 4 bases from V and 4 bases from J; bases unmatched to any gene: 6. The length of the CDR3 is 15 residues. Germline values: CDR1 MNHNS, CDR2 SASEGT. CDR3 protein: CASSGVQGTTGELFF. The CDR3 DNA reads TGTGCCAGCAGTGGAGTACAGGGGACCACCGGGGAGCTGTTTTTT.

In its sample, this clone was seen a few times. The V call is TRBV7-6, the J call TRBJ1-1; a possible D gene is TRBD1 (5 bases). V shed 4 bases and J shed 5 bases, with 11 bases lying between them. Germline V gives CDR1 SGHVS, CDR2 FNYEAQ. The CDR3 loop spans 13 amino acids. CDR3 protein: CASSYQGGTEAFF. CDR3 coding DNA: TGTGCCAGCAGCTACCAGGGAGGGACTGAAGCTTTCTTT. The full variable domain, in which reference TRBV7-6 and TRBJ1-1 provide the parts outside the CDR3, is GAGVSQSPRYKVTKRGQDVALRCDPISGHVSLYWYRQALGQGPEFLTYFNYEAQQDKSGLPNDRFSAERPEGSISTLTIQRTEQRDSAMYRCASSYQGGTEAFFGQGTRLTVV.

The rearrangement joins TRBV5-1 to TRBJ1-2; no firm D call. Between the trimmed V and J ends, which lost 1 base and 2 bases, there was a span of 9 bases. CDR1 and CDR2 from the germline V gene are SGHRS and YFSETQ. The CDR3 totals 14 residues. CDR3 in amino acids: CASSLTQENYGYTF. CDR3 nucleotides: TGCGCCAGCAGCTTGACGCAGGAAAACTATGGCTACACCTTC.

The chain recombines TRBV2 with TRBJ2-5; 10 nucleotides agree with TRBD2. This CDR3 has 15 residues. Per the germline V gene, CDR1 is SNHLY and CDR2 is FYNNEI. CDR3 DNA: TGTTCCTCCGGCGGAGCGGGGGGGCCGGGAGAGACCCAGTACTTC. It specifies CSSGGAGGPGETQYF. Based on the CDR3 plus reference TRBV2 and TRBJ2-5, the full variable domain is EPEVTQTPSHQVTQMGQEVILRCVPISNHLYFYWYRQILGQKVEFLVSFYNNEISEKSEIFDDQFSVERPDGSNFTLKIRSTKLEDSAMYFCSSGGAGGPGETQYFGPGTRLLVL.

This clone appeared a few times. The V and J genes are TRBV13 and TRBJ2-5; 9 bases match TRBD1. V shed 5 bases, J shed 1 base, and the junction held 2 bases outside the gene matches. In germline, CDR1 is PRHDT, CDR2 FYEKMQ (reference sequence). The CDR3 consists of 14 residues. The CDR3 DNA is TGTGCCAGCAGCCGGGACAGGGCCCAAGAGACCCAGTACTTC. As protein: CASSRDRAQETQYF.